This T cell receptor (beta chain) was retrieved from a study of molecular identifiers for immune sequencing clone quantification. Study results and caveats: Spiked Jurkat TCR RNA equivalent to one cell was reportedly detectable in about a million naive cells.

The CDR3 spans 14 residues. The V end was cut by 4 bases, the J end by 6 bases, with 16 bases between. Germline lookup yields CDR1 LGHNT and CDR2 FRNRAP. On this clonotype: What it binds is not known. Since a much larger clone is just one base distant, this may be a read error.

TCRdb analysed the PCR reads with MiXCR anew, one entry per CDR3 protein. There are 9,500 to 15,000 distinct CDR3 sequences in the sample; around 19% occur only once, and 1.5% lies in the top ten. The chain links TRBV12-5 to TRBJ2-7; TRBD1 is a possible D gene (7 bases). This TCR was sampled from a human donor in good health. Some libraries in this study had Jurkat cell RNA spiked in. Sequencing was done on a sample of naive CD8+ T cells from blood, with Jurkat cell RNA spiked in. Subset meaning: FACS-sorted CD8+CD4-CCR7+CD45RA+ naive T cells. The CDR3 DNA reads TGTGCTAGTGGTTACCAGGGGGGTCTCGGCGAGCAGTACTTC. This translates into CASGYQGGLGEQYF.